Presented here are 7 T cell receptor beta chains from one specimen sequenced in a study of regulatory T cells in long-lasting Graves disease listed by TCRdb under 2021. The library came from multiplex PCR. TCRdb lists the instrument as Illumina HiSeq 4000. CDR3 regions were amplified by Arm-PCR with iRepertoire HTBI primers to construct TCR beta libraries. TCRdb trimmed public reads at Q25 via fastp, called clones via MiXCR and kept in-frame beta chains. Rows with one shared CDR3 protein collapse into an entry with the most common genes and DNA. Across this sample there are 350,000 to 500,000 distinct CDR3 sequences, with 11% to 15% seen only once. The ten largest clones capture approximately 15% of the sample. What the time point label conveys for this sample: newly diagnosed GD, antithyroid drugs for less than 3 months. RNA was extracted from PBMCs in TRIzol for both TCR sequencing and RNA sequencing.

This same sample was also part of a study on T cells in Graves' hyperthyroidism and ophthalmopathy.

The specimen was peripheral blood mononuclear cells (PBMCs), collected at new diagnosis, from a patient treated with antithyroid drugs. These receptors were collected from a woman aged 50 to 60 with Graves disease. Donor details come from another sample of the same person, matched by shared clones.

This clonotype was counted between two and nine times. V usage is TRBV5-6 and J usage is TRBJ2-1; D not resolved. With 2 bases removed from V and 7 bases from J, the gap between germline ends came to 13 bases. CDR1 is SGHDT and CDR2 is YYEEEE in the germline V gene. The CDR3 has 14 amino acids. The CDR3 spells CASSFTQGRNEQFF. CDR3 sequence (DNA): TGTGCCAGCAGCTTTACTCAAGGGCGGAATGAGCAGTTCTTC.

The rearrangement links TRBV10-3 to TRBJ2-4, with D perhaps matching TRBD1 or TRBD2 (5 bases each). CDR3 size: 14 residues. Deletions cut 3 bases from V and 8 bases from J, with 14 bases between. The germline gives CDR1 ENHRY, CDR2 SYGVKD. The CDR3 DNA reads as TGTGCCATCAGTGATGTAGCAGGGAGTGACATTCAGTACTTC. This translates into CAISDVAGSDIQYF.

This clonotype was detected once. Since no conserved phenylalanine or tryptophan closes the CDR3, a read error is the likely cause. This chain uses TRBV30 with TRBJ2-3; unclear D gene. V lost 8 bases, J lost 1 base, and 4 bases lay in between. The germline gives CDR1 GTSNPN, CDR2 SVGIG (reference sequence). The CDR3 extends over 10 amino acids. The CDR3 region has the DNA TGTGCCGGAGGCACAGATACGCAGTATTCT. Its protein is CAGGTDTQYS.

This clonotype was picked up many times. The gene calls are TRBV6-1 and TRBJ1-5; D ambiguous. Germline CDR1 is MNHNS and CDR2 is SASEGT. V shed 6 bases and J shed 0 bases, with 6 bases lying between them. CDR3 length: 13 amino acids. The CDR3 DNA sequence: TGTGCCAGCAGCCAGATTAGCAATCAGCCCCAGCATTTT. This sequence encodes CASSQISNQPQHF.

This clonotype has a count of ten or more. The J gene is TRBJ2-1, the V gene TRBV28, with D hard to call. V gave up 10 bases and J gave up 7 bases, with 8 bases separating them. Looked up from germline, CDR1 is MDHEN and CDR2 is SYDVKM. The CDR3 runs 10 residues. The CDR3 is CATHRNEQFF. The CDR3 nucleotides are TGTGCCACCCATCGAAATGAGCAGTTCTTC.

This clonotype turned up a few times. The chain links TRBV4-1 to TRBJ2-7; the D is unclear. Trimming removed 0 bases from V and 4 bases from J, with 10 bases in between. Germline V gene lookup returns CDR1 MGHRA and CDR2 YSYEKL. This CDR3 has 14 residues. The CDR3 reads CASSQESLAYEQYF. The CDR3 bases are TGCGCCAGCAGCCAAGAGTCTTTGGCTTACGAGCAGTACTTC.

There are many counts of this clonotype. The chain couples TRBV6-1 to TRBJ1-3; D call uncertain. This CDR3 has 15 amino acids. Germline-derived CDR1 and CDR2 are MNHNS and SASEGT. Trimming took off 5 bases at V and 0 bases at J, with 11 bases between the two ends. CDR3 DNA: TGTGCCAGCAGTACCGGACGGTCCTCTGGAAACACCATATATTTT. Translating it yields CASSTGRSSGNTIYF.